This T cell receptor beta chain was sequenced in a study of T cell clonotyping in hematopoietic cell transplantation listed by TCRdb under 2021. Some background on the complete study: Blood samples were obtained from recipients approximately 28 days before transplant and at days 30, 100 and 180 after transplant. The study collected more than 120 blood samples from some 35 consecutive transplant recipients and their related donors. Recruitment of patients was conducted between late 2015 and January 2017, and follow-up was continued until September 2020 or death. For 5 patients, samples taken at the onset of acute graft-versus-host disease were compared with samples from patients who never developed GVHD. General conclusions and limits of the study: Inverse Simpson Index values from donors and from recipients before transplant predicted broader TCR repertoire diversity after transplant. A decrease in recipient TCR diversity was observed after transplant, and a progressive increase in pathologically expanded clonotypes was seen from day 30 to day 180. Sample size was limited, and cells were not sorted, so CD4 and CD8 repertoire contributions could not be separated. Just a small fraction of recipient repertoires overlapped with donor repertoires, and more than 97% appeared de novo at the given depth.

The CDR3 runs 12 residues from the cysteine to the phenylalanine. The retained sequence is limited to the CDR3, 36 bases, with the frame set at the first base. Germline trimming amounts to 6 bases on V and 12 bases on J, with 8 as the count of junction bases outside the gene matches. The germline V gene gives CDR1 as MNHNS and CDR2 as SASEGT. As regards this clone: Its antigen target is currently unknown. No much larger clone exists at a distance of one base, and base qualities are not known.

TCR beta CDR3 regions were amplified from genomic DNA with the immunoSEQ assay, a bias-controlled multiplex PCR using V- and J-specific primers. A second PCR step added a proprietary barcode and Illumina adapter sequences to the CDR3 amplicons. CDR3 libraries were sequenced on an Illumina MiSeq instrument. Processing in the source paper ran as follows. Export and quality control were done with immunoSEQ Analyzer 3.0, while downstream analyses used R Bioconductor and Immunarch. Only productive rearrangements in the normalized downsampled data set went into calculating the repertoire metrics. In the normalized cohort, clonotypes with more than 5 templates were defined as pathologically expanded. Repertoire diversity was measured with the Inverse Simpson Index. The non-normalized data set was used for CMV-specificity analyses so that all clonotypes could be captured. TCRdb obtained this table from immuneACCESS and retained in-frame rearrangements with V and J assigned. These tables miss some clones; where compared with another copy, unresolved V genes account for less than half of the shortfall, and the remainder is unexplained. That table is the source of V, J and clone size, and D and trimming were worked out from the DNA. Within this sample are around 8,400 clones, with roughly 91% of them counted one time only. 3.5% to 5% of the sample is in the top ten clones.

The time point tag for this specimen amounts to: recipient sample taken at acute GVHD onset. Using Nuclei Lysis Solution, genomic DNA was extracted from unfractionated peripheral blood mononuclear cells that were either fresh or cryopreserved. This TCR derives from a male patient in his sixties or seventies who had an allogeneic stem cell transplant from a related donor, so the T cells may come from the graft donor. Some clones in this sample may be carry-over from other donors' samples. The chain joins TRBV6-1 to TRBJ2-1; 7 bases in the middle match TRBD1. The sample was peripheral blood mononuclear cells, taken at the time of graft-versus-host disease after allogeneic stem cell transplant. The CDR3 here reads CASSAFGTVQFF. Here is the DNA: TGTGCCAGCAGCGCCTTCGGGACAGTGCAGTTCTTC.